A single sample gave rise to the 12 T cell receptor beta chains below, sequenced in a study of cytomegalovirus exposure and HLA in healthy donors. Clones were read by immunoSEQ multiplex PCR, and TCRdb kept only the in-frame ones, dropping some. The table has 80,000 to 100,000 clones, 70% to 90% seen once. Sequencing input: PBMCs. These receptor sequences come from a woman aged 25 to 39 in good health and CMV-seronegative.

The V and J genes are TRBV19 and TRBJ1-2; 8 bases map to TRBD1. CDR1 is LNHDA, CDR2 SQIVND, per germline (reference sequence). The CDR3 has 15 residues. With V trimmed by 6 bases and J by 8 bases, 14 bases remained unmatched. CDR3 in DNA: TGTGCCAGTAGACTTCGACAGGGGCTTTCGGTAGGCTACACCTTC. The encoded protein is CASRLRQGLSVGYTF.

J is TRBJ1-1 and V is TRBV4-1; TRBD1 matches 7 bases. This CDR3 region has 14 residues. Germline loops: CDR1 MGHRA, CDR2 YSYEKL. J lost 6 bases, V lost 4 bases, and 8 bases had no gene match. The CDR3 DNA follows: TGCGCCAGCAGCCCCCGACAGGGTAACGCTGAAGCTTTCTTT. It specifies CASSPRQGNAEAFF.

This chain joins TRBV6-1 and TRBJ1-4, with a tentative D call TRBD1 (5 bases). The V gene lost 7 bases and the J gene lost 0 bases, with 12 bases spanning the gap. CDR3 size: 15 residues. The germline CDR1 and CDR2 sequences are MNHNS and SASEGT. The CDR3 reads CASNAGPATNEKLFF. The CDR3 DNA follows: TGTGCCAGCAATGCGGGGCCTGCAACTAATGAAAAACTGTTTTTT.

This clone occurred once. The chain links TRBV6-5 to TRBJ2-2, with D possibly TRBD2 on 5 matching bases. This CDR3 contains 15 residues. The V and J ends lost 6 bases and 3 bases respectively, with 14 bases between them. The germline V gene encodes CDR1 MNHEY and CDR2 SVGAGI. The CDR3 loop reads CASRPPSGYTGELFF. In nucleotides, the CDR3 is TGTGCCAGCAGACCCCCGTCGGGGTACACCGGGGAGCTGTTTTTT.

DNA of the CDR3: TGTGCCAGCAGCCCACGGACAGTCAGCTCCTACGAGCAGTACTTC. It yields the protein CASSPRTVSSYEQYF. This chain uses TRBV7-9 with TRBJ2-7, with D possibly TRBD1 on 6 matching bases. The CDR3 contains 15 residues. Trimming removed 5 bases at V and 0 bases at J, with 14 bases between. Per the germline V gene, CDR1 is SEHNR and CDR2 is FQNEAQ (reference sequence). Filled out from reference TRBV7-9 and TRBJ2-7, the complete variable domain reads DTGVSQNPRHKITKRGQNVTFRCDPISEHNRLYWYRQTLGQGPEFLTYFQNEAQLEKSRLLSDRFSAERPKGSFSTLEIQRTEQGDSAMYLCASSPRTVSSYEQYFGPGTRLTVT.

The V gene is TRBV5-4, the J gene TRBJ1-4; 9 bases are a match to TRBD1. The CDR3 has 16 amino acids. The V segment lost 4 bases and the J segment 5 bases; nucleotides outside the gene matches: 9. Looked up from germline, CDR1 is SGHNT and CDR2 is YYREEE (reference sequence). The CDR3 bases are TGTGCCAGCAGCCACTCTCCGGGACAGGGAAATGAAAAACTGTTTTTT. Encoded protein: CASSHSPGQGNEKLFF. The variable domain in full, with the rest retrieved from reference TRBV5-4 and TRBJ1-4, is ETGVTQSPTHLIKTRGQQVTLRCSSQSGHNTVSWYQQALGQGPQFIFQYYREEENGRGNFPPRFSGLQFPNYSSELNVNALELDDSALYLCASSHSPGQGNEKLFFGSGTQLSVL.

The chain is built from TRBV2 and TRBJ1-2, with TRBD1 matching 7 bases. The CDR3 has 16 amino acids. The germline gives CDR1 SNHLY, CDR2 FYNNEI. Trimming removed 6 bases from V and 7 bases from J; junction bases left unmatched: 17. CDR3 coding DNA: TGTGCCAGCAGGCTCGGGACAGAGGATGGTCAACCTGGCTACACCTTC. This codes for CASRLGTEDGQPGYTF.

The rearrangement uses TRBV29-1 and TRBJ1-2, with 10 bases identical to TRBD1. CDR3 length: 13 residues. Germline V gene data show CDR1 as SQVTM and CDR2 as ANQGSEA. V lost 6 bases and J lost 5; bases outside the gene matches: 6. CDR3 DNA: TGCAGCGTGGACCGGACAGGGGGTTATGGCTACACCTTC. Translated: CSVDRTGGYGYTF.

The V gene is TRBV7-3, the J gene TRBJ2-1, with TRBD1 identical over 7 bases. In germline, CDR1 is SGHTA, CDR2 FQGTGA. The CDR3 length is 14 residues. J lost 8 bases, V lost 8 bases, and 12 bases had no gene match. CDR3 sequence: CASGTHGTAYEQFF. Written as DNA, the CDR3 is TGTGCCAGCGGCACCCATGGGACAGCCTATGAGCAGTTCTTC.

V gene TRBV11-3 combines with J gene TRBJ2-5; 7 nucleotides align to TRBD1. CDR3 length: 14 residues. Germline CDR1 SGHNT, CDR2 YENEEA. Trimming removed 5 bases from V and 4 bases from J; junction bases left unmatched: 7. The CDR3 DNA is TGTGCCAGCAGCAAAAGAGGGGGCGGAGAGACCCAGTACTTC. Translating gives CASSKRGGGETQYF.

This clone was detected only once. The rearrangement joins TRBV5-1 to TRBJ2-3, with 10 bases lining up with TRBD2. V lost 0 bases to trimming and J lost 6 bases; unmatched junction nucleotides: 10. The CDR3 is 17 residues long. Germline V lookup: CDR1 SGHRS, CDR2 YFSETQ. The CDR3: CASSLDPSGGLLDTQYF. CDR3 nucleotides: TGCGCCAGCAGCTTGGATCCTAGCGGGGGACTCCTCGATACGCAGTATTTT.

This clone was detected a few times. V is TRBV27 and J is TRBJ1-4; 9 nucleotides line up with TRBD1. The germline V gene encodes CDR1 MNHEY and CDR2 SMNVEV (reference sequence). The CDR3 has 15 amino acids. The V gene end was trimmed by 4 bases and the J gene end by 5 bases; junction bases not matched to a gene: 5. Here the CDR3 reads CASSSPDRGNEKLFF. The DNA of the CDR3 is TGTGCCAGCAGTTCCCCGGACAGGGGAAATGAAAAACTGTTTTTT.